This T cell receptor beta chain was sequenced during a study of blood T cell repertoires in COVID-19. Study context: COVID-19 samples, acute and convalescent, were from the United States, Italy and Spain. In each case, the material was cDNA or gDNA derived from T cells, B-cell-depleted T cells, or PBMCs.

How the authors handled the data: How many nucleated cells were present was estimated from reference gene primer amplification. The method was immunoSEQ multiplex PCR; TCRdb's version includes in-frame clones alone and lacks a portion of them. D and trimming were read from the DNA, whereas the V and J calls and clone size are those reported in that table. The sample includes over 150,000 clones, about nine tenths seen only once; the top ten take approximately 4.6%. Enrollment of patients from Seattle took place during active infection, with longitudinal follow-up. About this clone itself: Other nucleotide sequences in the sample specify the same CDR3.

The TCR was taken from a man aged 18 to 29 with COVID-19, enrolled during active disease. Sequences were obtained from peripheral blood.

CDR3 DNA: TGTGCCAGCAGCTTGACTAGCGGGAGTACAGATACGCAGTATTTT. Encoded protein: CASSLTSGSTDTQYF. The chain links TRBV6-4 to TRBJ2-3; 12 bases agree with TRBD2. CDR1 is MRHNA and CDR2 is SNTAGT in the germline V gene. This CDR3 has 15 residues. Trimming cost V 6 bases and J 3 bases; bases outside gene matches: 4.